This entry features one T cell receptor beta chain sequence. Its target is not known. Expressed TCRB transcripts were sequenced because the entire RNA isolate underwent reverse transcription. Repertoires were generated with immunoSEQ multiplex PCR, while TCRdb's copy carries only in-frame clones and drops some. Counted here are roughly 400,000 clones, roughly a tenth occurring once; the ten biggest clones make up less than 0.65%. Trimming removed 3 bases from V and 5 bases from J, with 14 bases in between. CDR1 SGHRS and CDR2 YFSETQ come from the germline V gene. The CDR3 consists of 14 residues. This sample was taken from a study of beta chain features in type 1 diabetes. Overall study findings and caveats: Across all four CD4+ subsets, people with type 1 diabetes showed modestly shorter TCRB CDR3s.

Material for sequencing was central memory CD4+ T cells from blood. The J gene is TRBJ2-5, the V gene TRBV5-1; either TRBD1 or TRBD2 may fit D (5 bases each). The clonotype was recovered from a man in his thirties or forties with type 1 diabetes. This CDR3 is CASSSIGAHETQYF. CDR3 DNA: TGCGCCAGCAGCTCCATCGGGGCACACGAGACCCAGTACTTC.